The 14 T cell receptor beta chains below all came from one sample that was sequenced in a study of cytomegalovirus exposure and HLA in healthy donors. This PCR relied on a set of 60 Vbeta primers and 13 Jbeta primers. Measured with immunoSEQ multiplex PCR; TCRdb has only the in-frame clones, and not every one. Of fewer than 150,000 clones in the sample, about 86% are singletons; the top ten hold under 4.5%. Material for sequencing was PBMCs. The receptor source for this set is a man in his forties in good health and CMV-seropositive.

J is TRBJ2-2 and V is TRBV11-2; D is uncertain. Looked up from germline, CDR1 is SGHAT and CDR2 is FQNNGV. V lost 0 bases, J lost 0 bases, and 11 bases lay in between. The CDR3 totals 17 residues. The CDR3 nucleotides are TGTGCCAGCAGCTTAGATGGAGAGGCAACGAACACCGGGGAGCTGTTTTTT. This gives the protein CASSLDGEATNTGELFF.

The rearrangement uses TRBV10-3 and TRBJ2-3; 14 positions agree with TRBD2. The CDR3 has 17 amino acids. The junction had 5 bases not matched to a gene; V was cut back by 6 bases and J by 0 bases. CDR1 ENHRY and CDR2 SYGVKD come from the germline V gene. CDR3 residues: CAISGLAGGLSTDTQYF. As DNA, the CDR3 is TGTGCCATCAGCGGACTAGCGGGGGGACTAAGCACAGATACGCAGTATTTT.

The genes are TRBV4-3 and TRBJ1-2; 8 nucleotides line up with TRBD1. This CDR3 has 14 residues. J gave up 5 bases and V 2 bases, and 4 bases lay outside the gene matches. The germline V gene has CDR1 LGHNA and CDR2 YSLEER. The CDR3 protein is CASSQYRGGYGYTF. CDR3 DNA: TGCGCCAGCAGCCAATACAGGGGGGGGTATGGCTACACCTTC.

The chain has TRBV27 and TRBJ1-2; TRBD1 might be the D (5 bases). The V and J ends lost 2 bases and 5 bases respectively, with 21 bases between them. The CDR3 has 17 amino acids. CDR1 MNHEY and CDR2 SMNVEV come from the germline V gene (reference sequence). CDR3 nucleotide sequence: TGTGCCAGCAGTTTACCCCTTAGAAGGGGCGTCAGGTATGGCTACACCTTC. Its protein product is CASSLPLRRGVRYGYTF.

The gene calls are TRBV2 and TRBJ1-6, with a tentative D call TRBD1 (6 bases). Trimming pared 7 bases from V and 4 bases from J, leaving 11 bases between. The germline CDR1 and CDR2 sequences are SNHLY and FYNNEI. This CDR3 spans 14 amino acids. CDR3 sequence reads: CASKDRDYNSPLHF. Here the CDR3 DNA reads TGTGCCAGCAAGGACAGAGATTATAATTCACCCCTCCACTTT. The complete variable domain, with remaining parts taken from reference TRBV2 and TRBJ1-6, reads EPEVTQTPSHQVTQMGQEVILRCVPISNHLYFYWYRQILGQKVEFLVSFYNNEISEKSEIFDDQFSVERPDGSNFTLKIRSTKLEDSAMYFCASKDRDYNSPLHFGNGTRLTVT.

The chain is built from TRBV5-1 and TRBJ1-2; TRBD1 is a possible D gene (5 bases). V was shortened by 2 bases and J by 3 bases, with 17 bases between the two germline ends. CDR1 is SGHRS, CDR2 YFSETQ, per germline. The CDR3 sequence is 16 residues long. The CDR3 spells CASSFLTVSGDYGYTF. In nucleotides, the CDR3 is TGCGCCAGCAGCTTCCTGACAGTTTCTGGGGACTATGGCTACACCTTC. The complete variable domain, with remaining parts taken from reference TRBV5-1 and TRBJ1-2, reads KAGVTQTPRYLIKTRGQQVTLSCSPISGHRSVSWYQQTPGQGLQFLFEYFSETQRNKGNFPGRFSGRQFSNSRSEMNVSTLELGDSALYLCASSFLTVSGDYGYTFGSGTRLTVV.

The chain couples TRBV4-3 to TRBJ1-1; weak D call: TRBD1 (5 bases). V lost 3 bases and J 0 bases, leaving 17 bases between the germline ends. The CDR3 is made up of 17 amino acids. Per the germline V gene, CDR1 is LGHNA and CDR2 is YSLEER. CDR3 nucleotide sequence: TGCGCCAGCAGCCAGCGTTGGGTGGGGGGATTGAACACTGAAGCTTTCTTT. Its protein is CASSQRWVGGLNTEAFF.

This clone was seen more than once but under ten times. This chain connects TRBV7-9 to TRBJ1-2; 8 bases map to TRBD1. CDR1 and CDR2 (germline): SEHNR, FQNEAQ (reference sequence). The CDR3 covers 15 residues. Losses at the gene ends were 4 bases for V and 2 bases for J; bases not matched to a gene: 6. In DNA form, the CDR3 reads TGTGCCAGCAGCTCGCGGACAGGGTTAAACTATGGCTACACCTTC. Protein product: CASSSRTGLNYGYTF.

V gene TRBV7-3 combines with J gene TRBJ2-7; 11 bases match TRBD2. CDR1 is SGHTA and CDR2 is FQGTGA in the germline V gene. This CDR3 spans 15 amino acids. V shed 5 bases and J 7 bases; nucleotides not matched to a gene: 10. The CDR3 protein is CASSQGLAVISEQYF. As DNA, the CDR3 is TGTGCCAGCAGCCAGGGACTAGCGGTAATTAGTGAGCAGTACTTC.

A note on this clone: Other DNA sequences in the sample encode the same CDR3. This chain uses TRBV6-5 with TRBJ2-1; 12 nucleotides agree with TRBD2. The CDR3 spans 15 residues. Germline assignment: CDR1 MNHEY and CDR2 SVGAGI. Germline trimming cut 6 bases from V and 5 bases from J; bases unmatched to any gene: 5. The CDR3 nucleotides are TGTGCCAGCAGACCCCTAGCGGGGGGGGACAATGAGCAGTTCTTC. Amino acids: CASRPLAGGDNEQFF.

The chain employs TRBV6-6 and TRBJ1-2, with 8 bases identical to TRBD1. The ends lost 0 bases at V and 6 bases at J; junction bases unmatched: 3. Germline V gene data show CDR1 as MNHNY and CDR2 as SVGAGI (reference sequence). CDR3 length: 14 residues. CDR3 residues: CASSYSTGGNGYTF. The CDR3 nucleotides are TGTGCCAGCAGTTACTCTACAGGGGGGAATGGCTACACCTTC.

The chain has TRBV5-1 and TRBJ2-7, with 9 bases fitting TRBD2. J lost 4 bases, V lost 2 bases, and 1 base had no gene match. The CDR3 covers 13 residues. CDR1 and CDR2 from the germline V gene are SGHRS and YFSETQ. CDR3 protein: CASSFGLAYEQYF. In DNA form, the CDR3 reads TGCGCCAGCAGCTTTGGACTAGCGTACGAGCAGTACTTC.

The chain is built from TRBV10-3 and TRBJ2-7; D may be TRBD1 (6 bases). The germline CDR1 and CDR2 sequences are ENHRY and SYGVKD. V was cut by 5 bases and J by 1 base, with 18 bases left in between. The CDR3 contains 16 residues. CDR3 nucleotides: TGTGCCATCAGTCCTTCACCGGCCAGGGGATCCTACGAGCAGTACTTC. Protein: CAISPSPARGSYEQYF.

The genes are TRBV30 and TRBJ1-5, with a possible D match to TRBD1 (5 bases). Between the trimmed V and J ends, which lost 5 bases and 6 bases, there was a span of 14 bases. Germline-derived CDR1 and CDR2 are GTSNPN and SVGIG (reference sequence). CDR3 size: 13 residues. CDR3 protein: CAWGRGVGQPQHF. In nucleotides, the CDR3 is TGTGCCTGGGGCCGGGGGGTAGGTCAGCCCCAGCATTTT.